The rows below give T cell receptor beta chains drawn from one sample of a study of T cells in Graves' hyperthyroidism and ophthalmopathy. TCRdb ran MiXCR on the multiplex PCR reads and lists one entry per CDR3 protein. The sample lists 280,000 or so distinct CDR3 sequences, less than 30% occurring once. Sequenced input: blood. Receptors were obtained from a middle-aged man with Graves' hyperthyroidism that later progressed to Graves' ophthalmopathy. Both conserved end residues are part of each CDR3. A D gene is named only where the DNA matches it firmly. Expanded clones get a size class; other rows say once, few or many, or leave the size out.

TRBD1	many	TRBJ1-2	17	TRBV9	TGTGCCAGCAGCGTAGAGGGGACCCCTACAGGGGACGGTGGCTACACCTTC	CASSVEGTPTGDGGYTF
.	many	TRBJ2-7	14	TRBV5-8	TGTGCCAGCAGCAAGGACAGATCTTTTTACGAGCAGTACTTC	CASSKDRSFYEQYF
TRBD2	many	TRBJ2-7	15	TRBV30	TGTGCCTGGAGTGTCTGGCTAGCGGGAGTCTACGAGCAGTACTTC	CAWSVWLAGVYEQYF
.	many	TRBJ1-2	13	TRBV18	TGTGCCAGCTCAAACAGGGAAAGCTATGGCTACACCTTC	CASSNRESYGYTF
TRBD1	many	TRBJ1-2	14	TRBV6-5	TGTGCCAGCAGTTACAGGACAGGGAACTATGGCTACACCTTC	CASSYRTGNYGYTF
.	few	TRBJ2-5	14	TRBV20-1	TGCAGTGCAAGTTCCTGGCGAAACCAAGAGACCCAGTACTTC	CSASSWRNQETQYF
.	many	TRBJ2-2	14	TRBV28	TGTGCCAGCAGTTTCGGAGGGATTACCGGGGAGCTGTTTTTT	CASSFGGITGELFF
.	many	TRBJ2-6	15	TRBV20-1	TGCAGTGCTAGAGCGCATCCCTCCTCGTTCAACGTCCTGACTTTC	CSARAHPSSFNVLTF
.	once	TRBJ1-1	11	TRBV6-1	TGTGCCAGCAGTGATTCAAACGTAGCTTTCTTT	CASSDSNVAFF
.	many	TRBJ1-5	13	TRBV12-3/TRBV12-4	TGTGCCAGCAGGAGGGATAGCAATCAGCCCCAGCATTTT	CASRRDSNQPQHF
.	.	TRBJ1-6	13	TRBV15	TGTGCCACCAGCAGAGACCTATCTTCACCCCTCCACTTT	CATSRDLSSPLHF
TRBD1	many	TRBJ1-1	14	TRBV12-3/TRBV12-4	TGTGCCAGCAGCTCCCAGGGGGCTTGGACTGAAGCTTTCTTT	CASSSQGAWTEAFF
TRBD1	.	TRBJ2-7	17	TRBV6-5	TGTGCCAGCAGTTCACTCTCCCGACAGGGGATTATGGACGAGCAGTACTTC	CASSSLSRQGIMDEQYF